One sample yielded the 26 T cell receptor beta chains listed below, sequenced in a study of blood T cells in healthy people across ages (dated by TCRdb to about 2015). Libraries were made using 5' RACE. The sample was run on an Illumina HiSeq 2500. A second roughly 6 to 12 cycle PCR used a sample-barcoded 5' primer and a J-beta primer mix. TCRdb cleaned the public reads at Q25 with fastp, built clones with MiXCR and kept in-frame beta chains. Every entry covers one CDR3 protein and lists the most common genes and DNA from its rows. This sample lists around 1,500,000 distinct CDR3 sequences; 28% were detected once. The ten largest clones capture approximately 7.7% of the sample. Sequenced input: blood. Source of these receptors: a woman in her twenties or thirties in good health.

This clonotype was detected only a few times. The chain recombines TRBV7-3 with TRBJ2-3, with 12 bases fitting TRBD2. V shed 5 bases and J 5 bases; nucleotides not matched to a gene: 5. The CDR3 totals 15 residues. Germline CDR1 and CDR2: SGHTA and FQGTGA. The CDR3 bases are TGTGCCAGCAGCCCTAGCGGGGGGGCCGGAGATACGCAGTATTTT. Protein: CASSPSGGAGDTQYF. Filled out from reference TRBV7-3 and TRBJ2-3, the complete variable domain reads GAGVSQTPSNKVTEKGKYVELRCDPISGHTALYWYRQSLGQGPEFLIYFQGTGAADDSGLPNDRFFAVRPEGSVSTLKIQRTERGDSAVYLCASSPSGGAGDTQYFGPGTRLTVL.

There are many counts of this clonotype. The chain is built from TRBV7-2 and TRBJ2-7, with TRBD2 matching over 10 bases. Germline values: CDR1 SGHTA, CDR2 FQGNSA. The V and J ends lost 1 base and 0 bases, in that order; junction bases with no gene match: 6. The CDR3 loop spans 17 amino acids. This CDR3 is CASSLGYLAGDSYEQYF. CDR3 coding DNA: TGTGCCAGCAGCTTAGGATATCTAGCGGGGGACTCCTACGAGCAGTACTTC.

Many counts were recorded for this clonotype. The V and J genes are TRBV29-1 and TRBJ2-6; 8 bases fit TRBD1. Germline V gene sequence: CDR1 SQVTM, CDR2 ANQGSEA. V lost 4 bases to trimming and J lost 2 bases; unmatched junction nucleotides: 7. The CDR3 runs to 16 residues. CDR3 region: CSVAQGARPGANVLTF. CDR3 nucleotides: TGCAGCGTTGCGCAGGGGGCGCGTCCTGGGGCCAACGTCCTGACTTTC.

The chain couples TRBV21-1 to TRBJ2-3; TRBD1 is taken as the D call from the table, unchecked against the DNA. TRBV21-1 counts as a pseudogene. CDR3 length: 19 amino acids. CDR3 DNA: TGTGCCAGCAGCAAAGCGCTTGGGTCCAGGGGGCTTCGTGGAGATACGCAGTATTTT. Translation gives CASSKALGSRGLRGDTQYF.

The table lists this clonotype with a few counts. The gene calls are TRBV15 and TRBJ2-1; perhaps TRBD2 as D (5 bases). Germline CDR1 LNHNV, CDR2 YYDKDF (reference sequence). Trimming shortened V by 5 bases and J by 7 bases, and 18 bases separated the two germline ends. This CDR3 is built from 15 residues. CDR3 DNA sequence: TGTGCCACCAGCCTTTTTTCCGGTCCGGGAAATGAGCAGTTCTTC. Its protein is CATSLFSGPGNEQFF.

This clonotype was seen more than once but under ten times. The V gene is TRBV24-1, the J gene TRBJ2-1, with 11 bases identical to TRBD1. The germline V gene has CDR1 KGHDR and CDR2 SFDVKD. The CDR3 runs to 15 residues. The V gene end was trimmed by 2 bases and the J gene end by 10 bases; junction bases not matched to a gene: 6. The CDR3 reads CATSDSGQGDYEQFF. The DNA for the CDR3 is TGTGCCACCAGTGATTCGGGACAGGGGGACTACGAGCAGTTCTTC.

V and J are TRBV6-6 and TRBJ2-5; possibly TRBD2 for D (6 bases). V dropped 2 bases and J dropped 5 bases, with 18 bases sitting between them. Germline V gene lookup returns CDR1 MNHNY and CDR2 SVGAGI (reference sequence). This CDR3 has 16 amino acids. The CDR3 DNA reads as TGTGCCAGCAGTTACGGGCGGGAAGGTTCAGGGGAGACCCAGTACTTC. Protein sequence: CASSYGREGSGETQYF.

This clonotype showed up just a few times. This chain joins TRBV28 and TRBJ2-7; 7 bases are a match to TRBD1. The CDR3 covers 16 residues. V was clipped by 1 base and J by 3 bases; unmatched bases: 9. The germline gives CDR1 MDHEN, CDR2 SYDVKM. In DNA form, the CDR3 reads TGTGCCAGCAGTTTATTGGCAGGGGGATTTTTCTACGAGCAGTACTTC. Translated, it gives CASSLLAGGFFYEQYF.

This clonotype was seen more than once but under ten times. The chain couples TRBV20-1 to TRBJ1-2, with a possible D match to TRBD1 (5 bases). CDR1 DFQATT and CDR2 SNEGSKA come from the germline V gene (reference sequence). Trimming cost V 0 bases and J 8 bases, with 19 bases left between them. CDR3 length: 15 residues. CDR3 DNA sequence: TGCAGTGCTAGAGATTATGGGGACCGCCTAGACGGCTACACCTTC. Protein: CSARDYGDRLDGYTF.

The rearrangement links TRBV10-3 to TRBJ2-3; a possible D gene is TRBD2 (5 bases). Trimming shortened V by 2 bases and J by 4 bases, and 13 bases separated the two germline ends. The CDR3 is made up of 15 amino acids. Germline CDR1 ENHRY, CDR2 SYGVKD. CDR3 protein: CAISEEDASPDTQYF. The CDR3 DNA follows: TGTGCCATCAGTGAGGAGGATGCTAGCCCAGATACGCAGTATTTT.

This clonotype was recorded a few times. This rearrangement joins TRBV5-1 to TRBJ1-1; 7 bases are shared with TRBD1. J lost 4 bases, V lost 4 bases, and 4 bases had no gene match. Germline V gene lookup returns CDR1 SGHRS and CDR2 YFSETQ. The CDR3 runs 13 residues. CDR3 DNA: TGCGCCAGCAGCCGATCAGGGGGCACTGAAGCTTTCTTT. Translating gives CASSRSGGTEAFF.

This clonotype was counted only a few times. The chain combines TRBV4-1 with TRBJ2-1; D remains unclear. Germline V gene lookup returns CDR1 MGHRA and CDR2 YSYEKL. This CDR3 contains 14 residues. V dropped 0 bases and J dropped 8 bases, with 11 bases sitting between them. CDR3 coding DNA: TGCGCCAGCAGCCAAGATCCACGGCAAGATGAGCAGTTCTTC. This sequence encodes CASSQDPRQDEQFF.

This clonotype occurred once. A junction boundary mismatches the germline segment, possibly from a read error. The chain joins TRBV25-1 to TRBJ2-7; 9 bases map to TRBD2. This CDR3 contains 14 residues. In germline, CDR1 is MGHDK, CDR2 SYGVNS. This CDR3 is CTSSLAGPAYEQYF. Written as DNA, the CDR3 is TGTACCAGCAGCCTAGCGGGGCCAGCCTACGAGCAGTACTTC.

This clonotype was seen once. A much larger clone is a single base away; this may be a read error. V is TRBV25-1 and J is TRBJ2-5; no definite D call. Germline V lookup: CDR1 MGHDK, CDR2 SYGVNS. Trimming left V 5 bases short and J 1 base short, with 17 bases between. The CDR3 is 16 amino acids. The CDR3 sequence: CASSKAQGWRQETQYF. In DNA, the CDR3 is TGTGCCAGCAGTAAAGCCCAAGGTTGGCGCCAAGAGACCCAGTACTTC.

This chain connects TRBV24-1 to TRBJ2-3, with D perhaps being TRBD1 or TRBD2 (6 bases each). Germline V gene sequence: CDR1 KGHDR, CDR2 SFDVKD. This CDR3 contains 13 residues. V was cut by 3 bases and J by 7 bases, with 10 bases left in between. The CDR3: CATSDRGRYTQYF. Here the CDR3 DNA reads TGTGCCACCAGTGATCGGGGGCGATATACGCAGTATTTT.

This clonotype was counted between two and nine times. CDR3: CASREGGIYEQYF. The CDR3 nucleotides read TGTGCCAGCCGTGAGGGGGGAATCTACGAGCAGTACTTC. The chain links TRBV28 to TRBJ2-7, with D perhaps being TRBD1 or TRBD2 (6 bases each). CDR1 MDHEN and CDR2 SYDVKM come from the germline V gene. Trimming shortened V by 8 bases and J by 3 bases, and 14 bases separated the two germline ends. This CDR3 has 13 amino acids.

A word on this clonotype: Since a much larger clone is just one base distant, this may be a read error. The chain is built from TRBV4-1 and TRBJ2-1; weak D call: TRBD2 (5 bases). The CDR3 length is 16 residues. Trimming removed 4 bases at V and 4 bases at J, with 17 bases between. Germline CDR1 and CDR2: MGHRA and YSYEKL. CDR3 residues: CASSREPGLPYNEQFF. The CDR3 DNA reads as TGCGCCAGCAGCCGTGAGCCGGGGTTACCTTACAATGAGCAGTTCTTC.

Ten or more counts support this clonotype. V and J are TRBV10-3 and TRBJ1-2; 9 bases are shared with TRBD1. The V gene end was trimmed by 2 bases and the J gene end by 3 bases; junction bases not matched to a gene: 4. This CDR3 spans 15 amino acids. Germline CDR1 and CDR2: ENHRY and SYGVKD. Written as DNA, the CDR3 is TGTGCCATCAGTGAGGCGGGACAGGGAGACTATGGCTACACCTTC. It specifies CAISEAGQGDYGYTF.

This chain links TRBV5-1 with TRBJ1-4, with D tentatively TRBD1 (5 bases). V was pared by 3 bases and J by 6 bases, with 12 bases between. This CDR3 spans 14 amino acids. Germline values: CDR1 SGHRS, CDR2 YFSETQ. Written as DNA, the CDR3 is TGCGCCAGCAGCTCCGGGGCTTCGGATGAAAAACTGTTTTTT. Amino acids: CASSSGASDEKLFF.

The chain carries TRBV28 and TRBJ2-2; D possibly corresponds to TRBD2 (5 bases). The V gene lost 7 bases and the J gene lost 0 bases, with 15 bases spanning the gap. CDR1 and CDR2 from the germline V gene are MDHEN and SYDVKM. There are 16 residues in the CDR3. The CDR3 here is CASTLLEGANTGELFF. The DNA of the CDR3 is TGTGCCAGCACCCTCCTTGAGGGAGCGAACACCGGGGAGCTGTTTTTT.

On this clonotype: Germline and junction disagree at one end, which may indicate a read error. The chain joins TRBV7-3 to TRBJ2-1; perhaps TRBD2 as D (7 bases). This CDR3 is built from 16 residues. Germline V gene lookup returns CDR1 SGHTA and CDR2 FQGTGA. As DNA, the CDR3 is TGTGCCAGCAGCTCATTTCGGGGGGCGGCCTACAATGAGCGGTTCTTC. It codes for CASSSFRGAAYNERFF.

The gene calls are TRBV5-1 and TRBJ1-2; D perhaps matches TRBD1 (5 bases). V was pared by 2 bases and J by 7 bases, with 18 bases between. The CDR3 runs to 15 residues. Germline CDR1 SGHRS, CDR2 YFSETQ. DNA of the CDR3: TGCGCCAGCAGCTTAGAAAATCAGGGAATTCGTGGCTACACCTTC. Translated: CASSLENQGIRGYTF.

The chain has TRBV7-9 and TRBJ2-3; 7 bases match TRBD1. The CDR3 runs 14 residues. CDR1 is SEHNR and CDR2 is FQNEAQ in the germline V gene (reference sequence). Trimming took 4 bases from V and 4 from J; bases not matched to a gene: 5. The CDR3 coding sequence is TGTGCCAGCAGCTACTACCAGGGGGCAGATACGCAGTATTTT. Its translation: CASSYYQGADTQYF.

This clonotype was counted between two and nine times. A read error may be the cause here, since a much bigger clone is one base away. The chain employs TRBV6-5 and TRBJ2-4, with 7 bases identical to TRBD1. J lost 12 bases, V lost 5 bases, and 4 bases had no gene match. CDR3 length equals 11 residues. Germline CDR1 and CDR2: MNHEY and SVGAGI. CDR3 nucleotides: TGTGCCAGCAGTAGCCGACAGGGTCAGTACTTC. It codes for CASSSRQGQYF.

This clonotype was picked up a small number of times. The chain links TRBV6-5 to TRBJ2-7; possibly TRBD1 or TRBD2 for D (7 bases each). The V end was cut by 2 bases, the J end by 3 bases, with 11 bases between. The CDR3 totals 14 residues. From germline, CDR1 is MNHEY and CDR2 SVGAGI. The CDR3 DNA is TGTGCCAGCAGTTACCAGGGGGGGGGCTACGAGCAGTACTTC. Translating it yields CASSYQGGGYEQYF.

V is TRBV5-1 and J is TRBJ2-7; the match to TRBD2 covers 10 bases. CDR3 length equals 18 residues. Germline trimming cut 4 bases from V and 2 bases from J; bases unmatched to any gene: 15. The germline V gene encodes CDR1 SGHRS and CDR2 YFSETQ. The DNA of the CDR3 is TGCGCCAGCAGCCTAGGACTAGCGGTCTCCGGGGGGGCCTACGAGCAGTACTTC. Amino acids: CASSLGLAVSGGAYEQYF.